Below, 22 T cell receptor beta chains from the same sample are listed, as sequenced in a study of CD8 T cells in ankylosing spondylitis. From the 5' RACE reads, TCRdb called clonotypes with MiXCR, one entry per CDR3 protein. The table includes around 120,000 distinct CDR3 sequences, 9.3% detected once. The sample taken for sequencing was blood, either unsorted or a sorted T cell fraction (not recorded which). These receptors were taken from a male donor with ankylosing spondylitis or in good health (not recorded which).

The CDR3 loop is CASSLGFSTYEQYF. In DNA, the CDR3 is TGTGCCAGCAGCTTAGGTTTCAGCACGTACGAGCAGTACTTC. The V and J genes are TRBV11-2 and TRBJ2-7, with D unresolved. The CDR3 loop spans 14 amino acids. Germline assignment: CDR1 SGHAT and CDR2 FQNNGV. V was shortened by 1 base and J by 4 bases, with 11 bases between the two germline ends.

Of note for this clonotype: A much larger clonotype is one base distant, so this may be a read error. The chain combines TRBV6-5 with TRBJ1-3; perhaps TRBD1 as D (5 bases). V gave up 4 bases and J gave up 11 bases, with 21 bases separating them. The germline V gene encodes CDR1 MNHEY and CDR2 SVGAGI. This CDR3 comprises 15 residues. The CDR3 region has the DNA TGTGCCAGCAGTTCCCGGGACGCCTGGGGTAACCCCATATATTTT. It translates to CASSSRDAWGNPIYF.

The sample holds a few counts of this clonotype. This chain links TRBV20-1 with TRBJ2-3; the D is unclear. V was shortened by 0 bases and J by 1 base, with 5 bases between the two germline ends. This CDR3 comprises 13 residues. Germline CDR1 and CDR2: DFQATT and SNEGSKA (reference sequence). The CDR3 reads CSARDVGTDTQYF. The DNA of the CDR3 is TGCAGTGCTAGAGATGTGGGCACAGATACGCAGTATTTT.

This clonotype showed up many times. The chain links TRBV24-1 to TRBJ1-5; tentative D call: TRBD1 (5 bases). CDR1 and CDR2 from the germline V gene are KGHDR and SFDVKD. Trimming removed 3 bases from V and 4 bases from J, with 12 bases in between. This CDR3 comprises 15 residues. The CDR3: CATSDVGGGNQPQHF. The CDR3 DNA follows: TGTGCCACCAGTGATGTCGGCGGGGGTAATCAGCCCCAGCATTTT.

Of note for this clonotype: The junction shows a germline mismatch at one end, possibly a read error. The chain links TRBV7-2 to TRBJ2-5, with D unresolved. Germline lookup yields CDR1 SGHTA and CDR2 FQGNSA. The CDR3 covers 13 residues. The CDR3 loop is CASSRQYQKTQYF. The CDR3 coding sequence is TGTGCCAGCAGCCGTCAGTACCAAAAGACCCAGTACTTC. Looking up the rest from reference TRBV7-2 and TRBJ2-5 gives the full variable domain: GAGVSQSPSNKVTEKGKDVELRCDPISGHTALYWYRQSLGQGLEFLIYFQGNSAPDKSGLPSDRFSAERTGGSVSTLTIQRTQQEDSAVYLCASSRQYQKTQYFGPGTRLLVL.

V is TRBV11-2 and J is TRBJ2-7; maybe TRBD2 (5 bases). Deletions cut 1 base from V and 2 bases from J, with 18 bases between. CDR3 size: 17 residues. CDR1 is SGHAT and CDR2 is FQNNGV in the germline V gene. CDR3 DNA: TGTGCCAGCAGCTTAGTCTCATCGGCGGGCATAACCTACGAGCAGTACTTC. Translated, it gives CASSLVSSAGITYEQYF.

This clonotype has just a few counts. The chain employs TRBV20-1 and TRBJ1-5, with TRBD1 identical over 8 bases. The length of the CDR3 is 14 residues. The germline V gene encodes CDR1 DFQATT and CDR2 SNEGSKA (reference sequence). Trimming took 4 bases from V and 0 from J; bases not matched to a gene: 2. CDR3 nucleotide sequence: TGCAGTGCTAACAGGGGGAATAGCAATCAGCCCCAGCATTTT. Translation: CSANRGNSNQPQHF.

As to this clonotype: Just one base apart from a much larger clone, this may be a read error. The chain recombines TRBV18 with TRBJ2-5; D uncertain. The CDR3 has 14 amino acids. Per the germline V gene, CDR1 is KGHSH and CDR2 is LQKENI. The CDR3 DNA reads TGTGCCAGCTCACGAGACGGGCGACAAGAGCCCCAGTACTTC. Protein product: CASSRDGRQEPQYF.

V is TRBV10-3 and J is TRBJ1-5, with D possibly TRBD1 on 5 matching bases. From germline, CDR1 is ENHRY and CDR2 SYGVKD. This CDR3 has 16 residues. V was trimmed by 0 bases and J by 7 bases, leaving 16 bases between them. This CDR3 reads CAISESVGKGNQPQHF. The CDR3 nucleotides read TGTGCCATCAGTGAGTCCGTTGGTAAGGGGAACCAGCCCCAGCATTTT.

This clonotype appeared a few times. The genes are TRBV18 and TRBJ1-1; 8 nucleotides agree with TRBD1. This CDR3 is built from 14 residues. The V gene end was trimmed by 6 bases and the J gene end by 1 base; junction bases not matched to a gene: 4. Germline lookup yields CDR1 KGHSH and CDR2 LQKENI. The CDR3 region is CASSPGTGNTEAFF. CDR3 bases: TGTGCCAGCTCCCCCGGGACAGGGAACACTGAAGCTTTCTTT.

This clonotype occurred many times. The gene calls are TRBV14 and TRBJ2-1; weak D call: TRBD1 (6 bases). The CDR3 extends over 14 amino acids. V was cut by 2 bases and J by 6 bases, with 11 bases left in between. Germline V gene sequence: CDR1 SGHDN, CDR2 FVKESK. The CDR3 nucleotides are TGTGCCAGCAGCCAATTTTTCAGGGGCAATGAGCAGTTCTTC. Protein: CASSQFFRGNEQFF.

This clonotype was seen many times. The V and J genes are TRBV27 and TRBJ1-1; the D is unclear. V was trimmed by 6 bases and J by 4 bases, leaving 9 bases between them. This CDR3 region has 12 residues. Germline loops: CDR1 MNHEY, CDR2 SMNVEV (reference sequence). This CDR3 is CASSSRGTEAFF. DNA for the CDR3: TGTGCCAGCAGCTCAAGAGGCACTGAAGCTTTCTTT.

Only a few counts were recorded for this clonotype. The CDR3, as DNA: TGTGCCAGCAGCCTGGGGGGTTCAGGGGCGTACTATGGCTACACCTTC. Its protein product is CASSLGGSGAYYGYTF. This chain links TRBV7-9 with TRBJ1-2; D may be TRBD1 (6 bases). The CDR3 is 16 amino acids. Germline CDR1 SEHNR, CDR2 FQNEAQ (reference sequence). The ends were cut back, 5 bases at V and 3 bases at J, with 19 bases in the middle.

This clonotype was counted at least ten times. The chain employs TRBV4-1 and TRBJ1-1, with a tentative D call TRBD1 (6 bases). This CDR3 has 18 residues. The germline V gene encodes CDR1 MGHRA and CDR2 YSYEKL. With 3 bases removed from V and 1 base from J, the gap between germline ends came to 21 bases. CDR3 in DNA: TGCGCCAGCAGCCACACCCGGGCGAGGGGGTACGGGAACACTGAAGCTTTCTTT. As protein: CASSHTRARGYGNTEAFF.

This clonotype was seen only a few times. The CDR3 here is CASSLWLASNEQFF. The CDR3 DNA sequence: TGTGCCAGCAGTTTATGGCTGGCCTCCAATGAGCAGTTCTTC. The V gene is TRBV27, the J gene TRBJ2-1; D gene unclear. CDR3 length equals 14 residues. Trimming took off 1 base at V and 6 bases at J, with 10 bases between the two ends. Germline CDR1 and CDR2: MNHEY and SMNVEV (reference sequence).

The chain joins TRBV12-3 or TRBV12-4 to TRBJ2-4; 14 bases fit TRBD2. CDR3 size: 17 residues. V trimming: 6 bases; J trimming: 8 bases; junction bases outside the gene matches: 12. Written as DNA, the CDR3 is TGTGCCAGCAGCCGCATTTCCGGGACTAGCGGGAGACACATTCAGTACTTC. It is translated as CASSRISGTSGRHIQYF.

This clonotype was seen at least ten times. The V gene is TRBV29-1, the J gene TRBJ2-1, with TRBD2 matching 7 bases. This CDR3 comprises 16 residues. The J segment lost 1 base and the V segment lost 7 bases, leaving 13 bases of the junction unmatched. CDR1 is SQVTM, CDR2 ANQGSEA, per germline. CDR3 protein: CSGGGQAGLSYNEQFF. The CDR3 coding sequence is TGCAGCGGCGGAGGTCAAGCGGGATTGTCCTACAATGAGCAGTTCTTC.

This clonotype was observed a handful of times. The J gene is TRBJ2-4, the V gene TRBV20-1, with TRBD1 as a possible D gene (5 bases). V lost 7 bases and J 8 bases, leaving 12 bases between the germline ends. The CDR3 runs 11 residues. The germline CDR1 and CDR2 sequences are DFQATT and SNEGSKA (reference sequence). The CDR3 bases are TGCAGTGGTGAGCTACAGGACATTCAGTACTTC. Protein sequence: CSGELQDIQYF.

This clonotype was counted a few times. The rearrangement joins TRBV7-2 to TRBJ2-7; D call uncertain. The length of the CDR3 is 16 residues. The V gene's germline CDR1 is SGHTA and CDR2 FQGNSA. The germline V and J ends were trimmed by 4 bases and 0 bases, with 16 bases remaining between them. DNA of the CDR3: TGTGCCAGCAGCTCCCGGCTAGAGACGGGCTCCTACGAGCAGTACTTC. The encoded protein is CASSSRLETGSYEQYF.

This clonotype was seen ten or more times. J is TRBJ2-1 and V is TRBV7-6, with 10 bases lining up with TRBD2. V lost 4 bases, J lost 7 bases, and 10 bases stayed unmatched. Germline V CDR1 and CDR2: SGHVS, FNYEAQ. There are 16 residues in the CDR3. CDR3 protein: CASSYPGTSAGNEQFF. The CDR3 DNA sequence: TGTGCCAGCAGCTATCCCGGGACTAGCGCAGGGAATGAGCAGTTCTTC.

There are many counts of this clonotype. The J gene is TRBJ1-1, the V gene TRBV20-1; 7 nucleotides align to TRBD1. With 6 bases clipped from V and 3 bases from J, the junction kept 10 bases outside the gene matches. Germline V CDR1 and CDR2: DFQATT, SNEGSKA (reference sequence). This CDR3 spans 14 amino acids. This chain's CDR3 is CSARGRGADTEAFF. CDR3 nucleotide sequence: TGCAGTGCCCGAGGCAGGGGGGCTGACACTGAAGCTTTCTTT.

There are many counts of this clonotype. The chain couples TRBV20-1 to TRBJ1-2; possible D gene TRBD1, 6 bases. Per the germline V gene, CDR1 is DFQATT and CDR2 is SNEGSKA (reference sequence). This CDR3 is built from 15 residues. V was trimmed by 1 base and J by 4 bases, leaving 16 bases between them. The chain's CDR3 is CSARGGDRNVYGYTF. In DNA form, the CDR3 reads TGCAGTGCTAGAGGTGGAGACAGGAACGTCTATGGCTACACCTTC.